This T cell receptor beta chain was recorded in a study of T cells in localized non-small cell lung cancer. Findings of the study overall: A denser population of T cells in blood accompanied longer overall survival. Median approximately 61 top-100 tumor clones were shared with paired adjacent lung. Uninvolved adjacent lung had the highest recorded T cell clonality, with tumor below it.

TCRdb's copy holds only in-frame clones and misses some; the assay was immunoSEQ multiplex PCR. The sample has roughly 5,000 clones; 25% to 35% are singletons. Points on this clone: Its specificity is not known.

V was clipped by 7 bases and J by 1 base, with 7 bases between them. The CDR3 is 12 amino acids. The germline CDR1 and CDR2 sequences are WSHSY and SAAADI. This sequence originates from a woman aged 35 to 69 with stage II squamous cell lung carcinoma. The chain recombines TRBV10-2 with TRBJ1-1, with D unresolved. The material was lung tumor tissue, obtained before any cancer treatment. CDR3 in DNA: TGCGCCAGCATAGGAGGGAACACTGAAGCTTTCTTT. Translation: CASIGGNTEAFF.